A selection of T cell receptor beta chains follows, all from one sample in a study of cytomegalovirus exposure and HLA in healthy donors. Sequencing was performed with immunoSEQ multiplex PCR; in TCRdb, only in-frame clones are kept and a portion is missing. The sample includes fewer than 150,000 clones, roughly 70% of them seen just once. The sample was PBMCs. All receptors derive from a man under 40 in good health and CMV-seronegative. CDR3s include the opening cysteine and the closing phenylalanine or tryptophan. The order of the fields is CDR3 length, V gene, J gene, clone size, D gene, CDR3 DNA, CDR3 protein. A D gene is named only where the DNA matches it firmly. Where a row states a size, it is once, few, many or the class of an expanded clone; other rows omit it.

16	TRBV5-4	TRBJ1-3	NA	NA	TGTGCCAGCAACTCGGGGGGGTTTGACTCTGGAAACACCATATATTTT	CASNSGGFDSGNTIYF
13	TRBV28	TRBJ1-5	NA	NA	TGTGCCAGCAGTCCACCGGGGGAATGGCCCCAGCATTTT	CASSPPGEWPQHF
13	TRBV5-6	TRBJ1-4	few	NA	TGTGCCAGCAGCTTCGGACAGACCGAAAAACTGTTTTTT	CASSFGQTEKLFF
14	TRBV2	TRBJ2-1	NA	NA	TGTGCCAGCAGATCCGGGAAGAACTACAATGAGCAGTTCTTC	CASRSGKNYNEQFF
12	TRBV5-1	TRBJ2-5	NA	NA	TGCGCCAGCAGGTCGGGAACGGAGACCCAGTACTTC	CASRSGTETQYF
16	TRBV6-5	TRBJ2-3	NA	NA	TGTGCCAGCAGTTACGAAGGGGGGGCCACCGGAGATACGCAGTATTTT	CASSYEGGATGDTQYF
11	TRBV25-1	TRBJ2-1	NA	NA	TGTGCCAGTCATAGGGGCGGTGAGCAGTTCTTC	CASHRGGEQFF
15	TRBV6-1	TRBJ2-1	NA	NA	TGTGCCAGCAGCCCCGAAGCGGTCTCCTACAATGAGCAGTTCTTC	CASSPEAVSYNEQFF
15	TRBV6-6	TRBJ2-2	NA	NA	TGTGCCAGCAGCCAGGGAAATACGAACACCGGGGAGCTGTTTTTT	CASSQGNTNTGELFF
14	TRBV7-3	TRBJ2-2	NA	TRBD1	TGTGCCAGCAGCTCGGGACAGGTCGGCGGGGAGCTGTTTTTT	CASSSGQVGGELFF
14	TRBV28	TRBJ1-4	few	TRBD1	TGTGCCAGCAGCTCTCAGGGGGCGGGCGAAAAACTGTTTTTT	CASSSQGAGEKLFF
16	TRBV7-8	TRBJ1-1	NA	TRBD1	TGTGCCAGCAGCTTAGGGTCAGGGGGGCGCTTGGCTGAAGCTTTCTTT	CASSLGSGGRLAEAFF
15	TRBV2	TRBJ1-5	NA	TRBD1	TGTGCCAGCAGTGAGACCGGACAGGGCTATCAGCCCCAGCATTTT	CASSETGQGYQPQHF
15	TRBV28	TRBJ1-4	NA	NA	TGTGCCAGCACCTTGACGCGGATGTATGGTGAAAAACTGTTTTTT	CASTLTRMYGEKLFF
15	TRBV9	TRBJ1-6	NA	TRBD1	TGTGCCAGCGGCGCCGAGGGGACAGGTCGATCACCCCTCCACTTT	CASGAEGTGRSPLHF
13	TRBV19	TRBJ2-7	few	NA	TGTGCCAGTAGTAATGATCCAAGGAGGGAGCAGTACTTC	CASSNDPRREQYF
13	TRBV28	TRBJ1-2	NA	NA	TGTGCCAGCAGTCTCCTTCAGCGCTATGGCTACACCTTC	CASSLLQRYGYTF
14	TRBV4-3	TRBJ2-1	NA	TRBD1	TGCGCCAGCAGCCAAGGGACAGGGGAAAATGAGCAGTTCTTC	CASSQGTGENEQFF
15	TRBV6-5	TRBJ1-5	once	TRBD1	TGTGCCAGCAGTTACTCGGGACAGGGGTACGAGCCCCAGCATTTT	CASSYSGQGYEPQHF